These T cell receptor beta chains were read from a single sample in a study of molecular identifiers for immune sequencing clone quantification. MiXCR was run by TCRdb on the PCR reads, yielding one entry per CDR3 protein. The table has approximately 500,000 distinct CDR3 sequences, about 26% seen once. The sample taken for sequencing was naive CD8+ T cells from blood, with Jurkat cell RNA spiked in. These receptors were taken from a human donor in good health. Some libraries in this study had Jurkat cell RNA spiked in. Each CDR3 is given with its conserved first and last residue. The order of the fields is V gene, J gene, CDR3 protein.

V gene: TRBV27; J gene: TRBJ2-7; CDR3 protein: CASTWSMSYEQYF
V gene: TRBV20-1; J gene: TRBJ2-7; CDR3 protein: CSARDRQLSSYEQYF
V gene: TRBV27; J gene: TRBJ2-7; CDR3 protein: CASSLGPTYEQYF
V gene: TRBV5-4; J gene: TRBJ2-6; CDR3 protein: CASYSGANVLTF
V gene: TRBV12-3/TRBV12-4; J gene: TRBJ2-5; CDR3 protein: CASSALLYQESQYF
V gene: TRBV7-9; J gene: TRBJ2-5; CDR3 protein: CASSSLYSLAGQETQYF
V gene: TRBV9; J gene: TRBJ2-7; CDR3 protein: CASSVDTPGNEQYF
V gene: TRBV24-1; J gene: TRBJ2-3; CDR3 protein: CATSDLGASPTDTQYF
V gene: TRBV28; J gene: TRBJ1-3; CDR3 protein: CASSFRTGSSGNTIYF
V gene: TRBV27; J gene: TRBJ2-1; CDR3 protein: CASSFGFSSSGRSLVDEQFF
V gene: TRBV30; J gene: TRBJ2-7; CDR3 protein: CAWSRVVTYEQYF
V gene: TRBV12-3/TRBV12-4; J gene: TRBJ2-7; CDR3 protein: CASSPQGIQYF
V gene: TRBV5-6; J gene: TRBJ2-2; CDR3 protein: CASSSQLGAGTGELFF
V gene: TRBV27; J gene: TRBJ2-2; CDR3 protein: CASSRTDTGELFF
V gene: TRBV27; J gene: TRBJ2-1; CDR3 protein: CASSILAGESSYNEQFF
V gene: TRBV7-9; J gene: TRBJ2-7; CDR3 protein: CASSLLAGTMSYEQYF
V gene: TRBV6-5; J gene: TRBJ2-3; CDR3 protein: CASTGSLSGTDTQYF
V gene: TRBV7-2; J gene: TRBJ1-5; CDR3 protein: CASGLESGPRGNQHQHF
V gene: TRBV4-3; J gene: TRBJ2-7; CDR3 protein: CASSQERQEQYF
V gene: TRBV30; J gene: TRBJ2-7; CDR3 protein: CAWSWTGGYEQYF
V gene: TRBV6-2/TRBV6-3; J gene: TRBJ2-2; CDR3 protein: CASSYYPTSLAGGQNTGELFF
V gene: TRBV7-6; J gene: TRBJ1-1; CDR3 protein: CASSQTTGTRAEAFF
V gene: TRBV7-3; J gene: TRBJ1-3; CDR3 protein: CARPLSGGGASGNTIYF
V gene: TRBV19; J gene: TRBJ2-2; CDR3 protein: CASSILEAGELFF
V gene: TRBV28; J gene: TRBJ2-7; CDR3 protein: CAGAGGGYEQYF
V gene: TRBV6-5; J gene: TRBJ1-1; CDR3 protein: CASSYQSGSEAFF
V gene: TRBV28; J gene: TRBJ2-1; CDR3 protein: CASSLLPGGTEQFF